This T cell receptor beta chain was sequenced for a study of T cells in Graves' hyperthyroidism and ophthalmopathy. The CDR3 contains 15 residues. The V and J ends lost 5 bases and 5 bases, in that order; junction bases with no gene match: 7. Broader study findings: In blood, most of the thyroid clonotypes expanded above 0.001 were also present.

RNA transcripts yielded amplified TCR beta CDR3 regions. With the HTBI primer set, the TCR CDR3 went through a first round of RT-PCR. TCRdb reprocessed the multiplex PCR reads with MiXCR, giving one entry per CDR3 protein. Among hundreds of thousands of distinct CDR3 sequences listed, around a sixth were seen once. Hyperthyroidism had been newly diagnosed in patients aged 18 to 65, and its duration was under 2 months. Comment on this clonotype: Its antigen is not identified.

This TCR derives from a woman between 18 and 30 years old with Graves' hyperthyroidism. The sample taken for sequencing was blood. This sequence joins TRBV12-3 or TRBV12-4 and TRBJ2-5; TRBD1 matches 11 bases. The CDR3 protein is CASSRDRGNGETQYF. In nucleotides, the CDR3 is TGTGCCAGCAGTAGGGACAGGGGGAATGGGGAGACCCAGTACTTC.